The 19 T cell receptor beta chains presented below share a single source sample, sequenced in a study of immune evolution from preneoplasia to lung adenocarcinoma. Repertoires were generated with immunoSEQ multiplex PCR, while TCRdb's copy carries only in-frame clones and drops some. The data contain approximately 5,300 clones, more than 70% of them singletons. Material: FFPE lung adenocarcinoma in situ tissue. The receptors were sampled from a person aged 70 to 85 with lung adenocarcinoma.

The CDR3 loop reads CASRSTGDTQYF. The CDR3 coding sequence is TGTGCCAGCAGATCGACAGGGGATACGCAGTATTTT. The gene calls are TRBV6-6 and TRBJ2-3, with 7 nucleotides matching TRBD1. The CDR3 is 12 residues long. After removal of 6 bases from V and 6 bases from J, the junction contained 3 bases not matched to a gene. Germline CDR1 MNHNY, CDR2 SVGAGI (reference sequence).

The chain is built from TRBV29-1 and TRBJ1-2, with 7 bases fitting TRBD1. The CDR3 loop spans 12 amino acids. V was clipped by 1 base and J by 8 bases; unmatched bases: 4. Germline CDR1 reads SQVTM; CDR2 reads ANQGSEA. The chain's CDR3 is CSVEGQGGGYTF. CDR3 nucleotide sequence: TGCAGCGTTGAAGGTCAGGGGGGCGGCTACACCTTC.

The CDR3 sequence is CATSREGWDRGYEQYF. DNA for the CDR3: TGTGCCACCAGCAGAGAAGGGTGGGACAGGGGCTACGAGCAGTACTTC. The rearrangement links TRBV15 to TRBJ2-7; TRBD1 agrees at 10 bases. This CDR3 spans 16 amino acids. Germline V CDR1 and CDR2: LNHNV, YYDKDF (reference sequence). V was clipped by 0 bases and J by 3 bases; unmatched bases: 5.

V is TRBV7-2 and J is TRBJ1-1; D is possibly TRBD1 (6 bases). This CDR3 is built from 14 residues. Looked up from germline, CDR1 is SGHTA and CDR2 is FQGNSA. With 5 bases removed from V and 1 base from J, the gap between germline ends came to 11 bases. DNA of the CDR3: TGTGCCAGCAGCCGAAGACAGGCGAACACTGAAGCTTTCTTT. Its protein product is CASSRRQANTEAFF.

The J gene is TRBJ2-7, the V gene TRBV15, with TRBD2 matching 8 bases. The CDR3 covers 13 residues. CDR1 is LNHNV, CDR2 YYDKDF, per germline (reference sequence). After removal of 2 bases from V and 4 bases from J, the junction contained 1 base not matched to a gene. This CDR3 reads CATSRLAGYEQYF. DNA for the CDR3: TGTGCCACCAGCAGACTAGCGGGTTACGAGCAGTACTTC.

The rearrangement uses TRBV7-2 and TRBJ2-7; TRBD2 matches 8 bases. The junction had 11 bases not matched to a gene; V was cut back by 0 bases and J by 7 bases. Per germline, CDR1 SGHTA and CDR2 FQGNSA. This CDR3 contains 16 residues. This CDR3 is CASSLATGLVLWEQYF. As DNA, the CDR3 is TGTGCCAGCAGCTTAGCGACGGGACTAGTACTATGGGAGCAGTACTTC.

The rearrangement uses TRBV5-4 and TRBJ1-2, with 11 nucleotides matching TRBD1. V lost 4 bases, J lost 4 bases, and 9 bases stayed unmatched. The CDR3 has 16 residues. In germline, CDR1 is SGHNT, CDR2 YYREEE (reference sequence). The CDR3 sequence: CASSHWDRGFGYGYTF. The CDR3 DNA is TGTGCCAGCAGCCACTGGGACAGGGGGTTTGGCTATGGCTACACCTTC.

The chain has TRBV7-2 and TRBJ2-2; 12 bases align to TRBD2. The CDR3 has 16 amino acids. V trimming: 4 bases; J trimming: 4 bases; junction bases outside the gene matches: 4. The germline CDR1 and CDR2 sequences are SGHTA and FQGNSA. The CDR3 is CASSYTSGRTTGELFF. The CDR3 DNA follows: TGTGCCAGCAGCTACACTAGCGGGAGGACCACCGGGGAGCTGTTTTTT.

This chain links TRBV6-4 with TRBJ2-1, with a tentative D call TRBD2 (7 bases). Germline V gives CDR1 MRHNA, CDR2 SNTAGT. The CDR3 is 15 residues long. The V gene lost 2 bases and the J gene lost 1 base, with 9 bases spanning the gap. CDR3 sequence reads: CASSDKGGSYNEQFF. CDR3 DNA: TGTGCCAGCAGTGACAAGGGGGGGTCCTACAATGAGCAGTTCTTC.

Turning to this clone: At one boundary the junction diverges from the germline segment, which might be a read error. The V and J genes are TRBV5-1 and TRBJ2-3; D is uncertain. The germline gives CDR1 SGHRS, CDR2 YFSETQ. The CDR3 totals 11 residues. The CDR3 bases are TGCGCCAGCAGCTTGGGTTCCGCTGCGCATTTT. Translating gives CASSLGSAAHF.

The CDR3 sequence: CASSRTLELFF. CDR3 coding DNA: TGTGCCAGCAGCCGGACTCTTGAGCTGTTTTTT. This chain uses TRBV7-9 with TRBJ2-2; tentative D call: TRBD2 (5 bases). From germline, CDR1 is SEHNR and CDR2 FQNEAQ (reference sequence). V dropped 5 bases and J dropped 11 bases, with 9 bases sitting between them. The CDR3 sequence is 11 residues long.

The chain has TRBV18 and TRBJ2-1; D is ambiguous. V was trimmed by 3 bases and J by 0 bases, leaving 3 bases between them. The CDR3 runs to 13 residues. Germline assignment: CDR1 KGHSH and CDR2 LQKENI. In nucleotides, the CDR3 is TGTGCCAGCTCACCTTACTCCTACAATGAGCAGTTCTTC. Amino acid sequence: CASSPYSYNEQFF.

V gene TRBV11-1 combines with J gene TRBJ1-2, with TRBD1 matching 9 bases. The V gene end was trimmed by 1 base and the J gene end by 6 bases; junction bases not matched to a gene: 6. The CDR3 extends over 15 amino acids. Per germline, CDR1 SGHAT and CDR2 FQDESV (reference sequence). CDR3 sequence: CASSLGTGGADGYTF. The CDR3 region has the DNA TGTGCCAGCAGCTTAGGCACAGGGGGCGCCGATGGCTACACCTTC.

This clone was found a few times. This chain uses TRBV5-4 with TRBJ2-1, with 7 bases aligning to TRBD2. The CDR3 is 16 amino acids. Germline values: CDR1 SGHNT, CDR2 YYREEE (reference sequence). The V gene end was trimmed by 4 bases and the J gene end by 2 bases; junction bases not matched to a gene: 9. The CDR3 sequence is CASSPLKSGTYNEQFF. The CDR3 DNA sequence: TGTGCCAGCAGCCCCCTCAAGAGCGGGACCTACAATGAGCAGTTCTTC.

This clone was observed a handful of times. The V and J genes are TRBV28 and TRBJ2-3; 9 nucleotides align to TRBD2. The CDR3 is 15 residues long. Germline V gene sequence: CDR1 MDHEN, CDR2 SYDVKM. V shed 7 bases, J shed 1 base, and the junction held 6 bases outside the gene matches. The CDR3 nucleotides are TGTGCCAGCACTCAGATAGCGGGAGGCACAGATACGCAGTATTTT. It specifies CASTQIAGGTDTQYF.

V and J are TRBV6-4 and TRBJ2-5, with 9 bases lining up with TRBD2. The CDR3 length is 19 residues. In germline, CDR1 is MRHNA, CDR2 SNTAGT. The trim removed 6 bases at V and 0 bases at J, leaving 17 bases unmatched. CDR3 bases: TGTGCCAGCAGCATAGCGGGAGCGGATGTGTCCTTGTACCAAGAGACCCAGTACTTC. Amino acids: CASSIAGADVSLYQETQYF.

About this clone: Lacking the conserved final phenylalanine or tryptophan, this CDR3 likely reflects a read error. The limits of the CDR3 on the DNA are not certain, so only TCRdb's listed CDR3 is given. The chain has TRBV28 and TRBJ1-4. Germline CDR1 is MDHEN and CDR2 is SYDVKM. Inclusive of both ends, the CDR3 amounts to 15 amino acids. The CDR3: CASSPRTLMKSGAVL.

This clone was counted between two and nine times. This chain connects TRBV9 to TRBJ1-5, with 12 bases identical to TRBD1. Germline assignment: CDR1 SGDLS and CDR2 YYNGEE. The CDR3 length is 16 residues. J was trimmed by 5 bases and V by 2 bases; bases with no gene match: 5. The CDR3 reads CASSVGGQGADQPQHF. The CDR3 nucleotides are TGTGCCAGCAGCGTCGGGGGACAGGGGGCCGATCAGCCCCAGCATTTT.

There are a few counts of this clone. The chain carries TRBV11-2 and TRBJ2-2; weak D call: TRBD2 (5 bases). This CDR3 has 16 amino acids. Trimming took 2 bases from V and 3 from J, leaving 13 bases between them. Germline assignment: CDR1 SGHAT and CDR2 FQNNGV. Here the CDR3 DNA reads TGTGCCAGCAGCTTATTGAGGAGCGGTGACACCGGGGAGCTGTTTTTT. Encoded protein: CASSLLRSGDTGELFF.